This TCR beta chain originates from a study of cytomegalovirus exposure and HLA in healthy donors. The CDR3 is 14 residues long. V was clipped by 4 bases and J by 5 bases, with 14 bases between them. CDR1 and CDR2 from the germline V gene are SNHLY and FYNNEI. Study-level points and caveats: The classifier reportedly diagnosed cytomegalovirus status with high sensitivity and specificity. Most TCR sequences were seen very rarely across donors, but some public TCRs occurred in many.

Primers included in the PCR were 60 Vbeta and 13 Jbeta primers. Profiled with immunoSEQ multiplex PCR; TCRdb holds only in-frame clones, not every one. The repertoire has roughly 100,000 clones, roughly 80% of them found once; the top ten carry 6.9%. For this clone: Its antigen remains unidentified.

Sequenced sample: PBMCs. This sequence joins TRBV2 and TRBJ2-5; possibly TRBD2 for D (5 bases). The source of this sequence is a man aged 30 to 45 in good health and CMV-seropositive. The CDR3 coding sequence is TGTGCCAGCAGTGGAGGATCCAGAGGGGAGACCCAGTACTTC. Encoded protein: CASSGGSRGETQYF. Looking up the rest from reference TRBV2 and TRBJ2-5 gives the full variable domain: EPEVTQTPSHQVTQMGQEVILRCVPISNHLYFYWYRQILGQKVEFLVSFYNNEISEKSEIFDDQFSVERPDGSNFTLKIRSTKLEDSAMYFCASSGGSRGETQYFGPGTRLLVL.